The 21 T cell receptor beta chains below were found in one sample sequenced in a study of radiotherapy plus CTLA-4 blockade in lung cancer. Generated by immunoSEQ multiplex PCR, the TCRdb table keeps only in-frame clones and is missing some. The sample records 110,000 or so clones, just under 80% being singletons. The sample in question was peripheral blood, obtained from a patient treated with radiotherapy plus ipilimumab. These TCRs come from a human donor with non-small cell lung cancer who had a partial response to radiotherapy plus ipilimumab.

The chain has TRBV7-2 and TRBJ1-4; no reliable D call. CDR1 is SGHTA and CDR2 is FQGNSA in the germline V gene. Trimming stripped 1 base from V and 0 bases from J, with 6 bases between. The CDR3 has 15 amino acids. CDR3 nucleotides: TGTGCCAGCAGCTTAGTGCACACAACTAATGAAAAACTGTTTTTT. It is translated as CASSLVHTTNEKLFF.

The rearrangement links TRBV30 to TRBJ1-3; possibly TRBD1 for D (6 bases). Trimming left V 5 bases short and J 0 bases short, with 11 bases between. This CDR3 spans 14 amino acids. CDR1 and CDR2 (germline): GTSNPN, SVGIG (reference sequence). The CDR3 DNA follows: TGTGCCTGGGCAGACAGGTTCTCTGGAAACACCATATATTTT. Its translation is CAWADRFSGNTIYF.

This clone occurred once. The chain has TRBV2 and TRBJ1-2, with 9 nucleotides matching TRBD1. Germline V lookup: CDR1 SNHLY, CDR2 FYNNEI. V lost 1 base, J lost 4 bases, and 1 base stayed unmatched. The CDR3 loop spans 14 amino acids. The CDR3 loop is CASSEGTGVYGYTF. Here the CDR3 DNA reads TGTGCCAGCAGTGAAGGGACAGGGGTCTATGGCTACACCTTC.

The chain has TRBV11-2 and TRBJ1-2; D not certain. The CDR3 loop spans 17 amino acids. In germline, CDR1 is SGHAT, CDR2 FQNNGV. Trimming left V 3 bases short and J 0 bases short, with 17 bases between. CDR3 loop: CASSFYVLLRANYGYTF. The CDR3, as DNA: TGTGCCAGCAGCTTTTACGTGTTATTGAGAGCTAACTATGGCTACACCTTC.

The rearrangement joins TRBV27 to TRBJ2-1, with 8 bases aligning to TRBD2. Germline V gene lookup returns CDR1 MNHEY and CDR2 SMNVEV (reference sequence). The V and J ends lost 5 bases and 3 bases, in that order; junction bases with no gene match: 6. This CDR3 is built from 15 residues. DNA for the CDR3: TGTGCCAGCAGTCCAGCGGGAGAATTCTACAATGAGCAGTTCTTC. It codes for CASSPAGEFYNEQFF.

The chain couples TRBV19 to TRBJ2-1, with TRBD1 identical over 7 bases. The CDR3 is 15 residues long. Germline CDR1 LNHDA, CDR2 SQIVND (reference sequence). V lost 7 bases, J lost 4 bases, and 10 bases stayed unmatched. The DNA for the CDR3 is TGTGCCAGTATCCTAACCGGGACAGAATACAATGAGCAGTTCTTC. This gives the protein CASILTGTEYNEQFF.

This clone appeared a few times. This rearrangement joins TRBV6-6 to TRBJ2-7; TRBD2 is a possible D gene (6 bases). This CDR3 contains 14 residues. Germline values: CDR1 MNHNY, CDR2 SVGAGI (reference sequence). Trimming cost V 7 bases and J 6 bases, with 19 bases left between them. CDR3 protein: CASKLALGSSEQYV. The CDR3 coding sequence is TGTGCCAGCAAACTGGCCCTCGGGAGCTCCGAGCAGTACGTC.

The chain joins TRBV6-1 to TRBJ2-1, with TRBD2 matching 7 bases. This CDR3 is built from 15 residues. Losses at the gene ends were 7 bases for V and 7 bases for J; bases not matched to a gene: 13. The germline CDR1 and CDR2 sequences are MNHNS and SASEGT. CDR3 bases: TGTGCCAGCACCTTGACTAGCTTTGGGGTAAATGAGCAGTTCTTC. Translating it yields CASTLTSFGVNEQFF.

The chain employs TRBV6-4 and TRBJ1-2; weak D call: TRBD1 (6 bases). CDR3 length: 14 amino acids. Trimming pared 4 bases from V and 2 bases from J, leaving 11 bases between. CDR1 and CDR2 (germline): MRHNA, SNTAGT. This chain's CDR3 is CASSVSGDNYGYTF. The CDR3 region has the DNA TGTGCCAGCAGTGTTTCAGGGGACAACTATGGCTACACCTTC.

On this clone: Compared with germline, one end of the junction differs, possibly owing to a read error. Other DNA sequences in the same sample also yield this CDR3. V usage is TRBV27 and J usage is TRBJ1-1; TRBD1 might be the D (6 bases). The germline V gene has CDR1 MNHEY and CDR2 SMNVEV (reference sequence). The CDR3 sequence is 13 residues long. CDR3 nucleotides: TGTGCCAGTAGTTTACAGGGAAACACTGAAGCTTTCTTT. This translates into CASSLQGNTEAFF.

The genes are TRBV6-4 and TRBJ1-5; TRBD1 matches 7 bases. The CDR3 loop spans 17 amino acids. V lost 6 bases to trimming and J lost 0 bases; unmatched junction nucleotides: 11. Germline assignment: CDR1 MRHNA and CDR2 SNTAGT. CDR3 loop: CASRTERQGNSNQPQHF. The CDR3 bases are TGTGCCAGCAGGACTGAGCGACAGGGAAATAGCAATCAGCCCCAGCATTTT.

The chain couples TRBV5-4 to TRBJ1-2; the match to TRBD1 covers 8 bases. The V and J ends lost 4 bases and 4 bases, in that order; junction bases with no gene match: 9. Germline V lookup: CDR1 SGHNT, CDR2 YYREEE (reference sequence). The CDR3 is 15 amino acids. In DNA form, the CDR3 reads TGTGCCAGCAGCGAACCGGGACAGGACATCTATGGCTACACCTTC. Its protein is CASSEPGQDIYGYTF.

This chain uses TRBV28 with TRBJ1-1, with TRBD1 identical over 7 bases. This CDR3 spans 15 amino acids. V shed 5 bases, J shed 1 base, and the junction held 7 bases outside the gene matches. Per the germline V gene, CDR1 is MDHEN and CDR2 is SYDVKM. The CDR3, as DNA: TGTGCCAGCAGTCGAAGGACAGGTTGGAACACTGAAGCTTTCTTT. Its translation is CASSRRTGWNTEAFF. The full variable domain, with the rest looked up from reference TRBV28 and TRBJ1-1, is DVKVTQSSRYLVKRTGEKVFLECVQDMDHENMFWYRQDPGLGLRLIYFSYDVKMKEKGDIPEGYSVSREKKERFSLILESASTNQTSMYLCASSRRTGWNTEAFFGQGTRLTVV.

This clone has a handful of counts. The rearrangement uses TRBV6-5 and TRBJ2-2, with D unresolved. CDR1 and CDR2 from the germline V gene are MNHEY and SVGAGI. Trimming stripped 7 bases from V and 0 bases from J, with 9 bases between. The CDR3 runs to 14 residues. CDR3 sequence reads: CASTAGPNTGELFF. CDR3 nucleotides: TGTGCCAGCACCGCAGGCCCGAACACCGGGGAGCTGTTTTTT.

The chain has TRBV28 and TRBJ2-5; TRBD1 agrees at 10 bases. V was clipped by 4 bases and J by 4 bases; unmatched bases: 6. In germline, CDR1 is MDHEN, CDR2 SYDVKM. CDR3 length: 15 residues. CDR3: CASSSGQGYGETQYF. Here the CDR3 DNA reads TGTGCCAGCAGTTCGGGACAGGGGTATGGAGAGACCCAGTACTTC. The whole variable domain, remainder taken from reference TRBV28 and TRBJ2-5, is DVKVTQSSRYLVKRTGEKVFLECVQDMDHENMFWYRQDPGLGLRLIYFSYDVKMKEKGDIPEGYSVSREKKERFSLILESASTNQTSMYLCASSSGQGYGETQYFGPGTRLLVL.

The rearrangement uses TRBV2 and TRBJ1-5; 8 nucleotides line up with TRBD1. This CDR3 is built from 15 residues. Germline CDR1 reads SNHLY; CDR2 reads FYNNEI. Trimming took 6 bases from V and 5 from J; bases not matched to a gene: 9. Written as DNA, the CDR3 is TGTGCCAGCAGGGGAGAGGGGACAGGTGATCAGCCCCAGCATTTT. It encodes CASRGEGTGDQPQHF. The variable domain in full, with the rest retrieved from reference TRBV2 and TRBJ1-5, is EPEVTQTPSHQVTQMGQEVILRCVPISNHLYFYWYRQILGQKVEFLVSFYNNEISEKSEIFDDQFSVERPDGSNFTLKIRSTKLEDSAMYFCASRGEGTGDQPQHFGDGTRLSIL.

This chain uses TRBV4-1 with TRBJ1-1, with D unresolved. V was pared by 4 bases and J by 1 base, with 7 bases between. The CDR3 runs to 13 residues. Germline-derived CDR1 and CDR2 are MGHRA and YSYEKL. The CDR3 bases are TGCGCCAGCAGCCTCCGGGAGAACACTGAAGCTTTCTTT. As protein: CASSLRENTEAFF.

The genes are TRBV6-4 and TRBJ2-3; 10 bases map to TRBD2. Germline loops: CDR1 MRHNA, CDR2 SNTAGT. The CDR3 loop spans 15 amino acids. Germline trimming cut 5 bases from V and 2 bases from J; bases unmatched to any gene: 4. The CDR3 sequence: CASSPGLADTDTQYF. Here the CDR3 DNA reads TGTGCCAGCAGTCCCGGACTAGCGGACACAGATACGCAGTATTTT.

The J gene is TRBJ1-3, the V gene TRBV7-8; 8 positions match TRBD1. The trim removed 6 bases at V and 4 bases at J, leaving 8 bases unmatched. This CDR3 has 15 amino acids. Germline CDR1 SGHVS, CDR2 FQNEAQ. The CDR3 DNA is TGTGCCAGCAGACCAGGGGGCGCAAAAGGAAACACCATATATTTT. Protein product: CASRPGGAKGNTIYF.

The table lists this clone with a count of one. The genes are TRBV27 and TRBJ2-2; 9 positions agree with TRBD1. Trimming at V came to 5 bases and at J to 4 bases, leaving 8 bases not matched to a gene. The CDR3 is made up of 16 amino acids. CDR1 and CDR2 (germline): MNHEY, SMNVEV (reference sequence). CDR3 loop: CASSDGDRASTGELFF. CDR3 in DNA: TGTGCCAGCAGTGATGGGGACAGGGCGAGCACCGGGGAGCTGTTTTTT.

This chain joins TRBV27 and TRBJ2-7; 9 bases align to TRBD1. Germline V CDR1 and CDR2: MNHEY, SMNVEV (reference sequence). The length of the CDR3 is 16 residues. Trimming at V came to 7 bases and at J to 1 base, leaving 11 bases not matched to a gene. CDR3 sequence: CASKPPYGTGSYEQYF. CDR3 nucleotides: TGTGCCAGCAAGCCCCCGTACGGGACAGGGTCCTACGAGCAGTACTTC.